Included here is one T cell receptor (beta chain) sequence, with context. TCRdb reprocessed the 5' RACE reads, with one entry per CDR3 protein and no DNA. This sample contains a few hundred thousand distinct CDR3 sequences. This CDR3 contains 15 residues. The germline gives CDR1 SGHKS, CDR2 YYEKEE (reference sequence). This entry belongs to a study of monozygotic twins with inflammatory bowel disease. The J gene is TRBJ2-5, the V gene TRBV5-5; TCRdb proposes TRBD2, but this gene call is untestable without DNA. The receptor's source is a human donor with ulcerative colitis or Crohn's disease, or a healthy co-twin of an affected twin (not recorded which). Sequencing input: blood. CDR3 region: CASTSRTAVQETQYF.